This T cell receptor beta chain derives from a study of blood T cells in healthy people across ages. For the second PCR, which ran for roughly 6 to 12 cycles, a sample-barcoded 5' primer and a J-beta primer mix were used. A minimum of 2.5 million CDR3-containing paired-end reads was obtained for each sample. TCRdb re-analysed the 5' RACE reads in MiXCR, keeping a single row per CDR3 protein. Here the sample spans hundreds of thousands of distinct CDR3 sequences, approximately 29% being singletons. Ten or more counts support this clonotype. The sequenced sample consisted of blood. The source of this sequence is a woman of 80 years or more in good health.

For the CDR3, the DNA is TGCAGTGCTAGAGGAACAGGAGCCCCCGAGCAGTACTTC. Translated, it gives CSARGTGAPEQYF. J is TRBJ2-7 and V is TRBV20-1; a possible D gene is TRBD1 (5 bases). Germline V lookup: CDR1 DFQATT, CDR2 SNEGSKA (reference sequence). The CDR3 is 13 residues long. Deletions cut 1 base from V and 6 bases from J, with 13 bases between.